The rows below give T cell receptor beta chains drawn from one sample of a study of blood T cells in healthy people across ages. TCRdb recomputed calls from the 5' RACE reads with MiXCR, one row per CDR3 protein. The top ten hold 10% to 12% of the sample, which has about 1.6 million distinct CDR3 sequences, about 35% seen once. Sequences were obtained from blood. Receptors originate from a woman in her 30s in good health. The CDR3 runs from the conserved cysteine through the conserved F or W. Each record gives: CDR3 DNA, CDR3 protein, V gene, J gene, clone size, D gene. The D gene is left open where the match is weak. A row's size may be missing; if present it is once, few, many or a size class.

CDR3nt: TGCAGTGCTAGACCTCAAGTAATCTTGGGCGAGCAGTACTTC
CDR3aa: CSARPQVILGEQYF
v_gene: TRBV20-1
j_gene: TRBJ2-7
abundance: few
d_gene: NA

CDR3nt: TGCGCCAGCAGCGAGGAAGGGACAGGGGGATACGAGCAGTACTTC
CDR3aa: CASSEEGTGGYEQYF
v_gene: TRBV5-1
j_gene: TRBJ2-7
abundance: few
d_gene: TRBD1

CDR3nt: TGTGCCAGCAGCCTACCCCAGGGGTCCGGTAGAGAGACCCAGTACTTC
CDR3aa: CASSLPQGSGRETQYF
v_gene: TRBV3-1
j_gene: TRBJ2-5
abundance: NA
d_gene: NA

CDR3nt: TGTGCCATCAGCCCCGGGACGTCCTCTAATGAAAAACTGTTTTTT
CDR3aa: CAISPGTSSNEKLFF
v_gene: TRBV10-3
j_gene: TRBJ1-4
abundance: NA
d_gene: NA

CDR3nt: TGCGCCAGCAGCTATGGGACTTTCGGGACACATACGCAGTATTTT
CDR3aa: CASSYGTFGTHTQYF
v_gene: TRBV5-1
j_gene: TRBJ2-3
abundance: NA
d_gene: NA

CDR3nt: TGCGCCTGCAGCCAGGGGGGGATGGGAACCTACGAGCAGTACTTC
CDR3aa: CACSQGGMGTYEQYF
v_gene: TRBV4-1
j_gene: TRBJ2-7
abundance: NA
d_gene: NA

CDR3nt: TGTGCCAGCAGCCTAGCGGGGGGAATAGATACGCAGTATTTT
CDR3aa: CASSLAGGIDTQYF
v_gene: TRBV6-1
j_gene: TRBJ2-3
abundance: many
d_gene: TRBD2

CDR3nt: TGCAGTGCTAGCTCGGGGGGCCCGGGACTAGCGGGGAACTACGAGCAGTACTTC
CDR3aa: CSASSGGPGLAGNYEQYF
v_gene: TRBV20-1
j_gene: TRBJ2-7
abundance: NA
d_gene: TRBD2

CDR3nt: TGTGCCAGCAGTCTCGGCTACAATGGGCAGTTCTTC
CDR3aa: CASSLGYNGQFF
v_gene: TRBV12-3/TRBV12-4
j_gene: TRBJ2-1
abundance: NA
d_gene: NA

CDR3nt: TGTGCCAGCTCACCCTTTGGGATTGCATCAGATACGCAGTATTTT
CDR3aa: CASSPFGIASDTQYF
v_gene: TRBV18
j_gene: TRBJ2-3
abundance: many
d_gene: NA

CDR3nt: TGCAGCGTTGCCCGCGGACAGGGAGGGACTGAAGCTTTCTTT
CDR3aa: CSVARGQGGTEAFF
v_gene: TRBV29-1
j_gene: TRBJ1-1
abundance: NA
d_gene: TRBD1

CDR3nt: TGTGCCGGCAGCGGGGACCGCGGAGGTAACTATGGCTACACCTTC
CDR3aa: CAGSGDRGGNYGYTF
v_gene: TRBV7-9
j_gene: TRBJ1-2
abundance: NA
d_gene: NA

CDR3nt: TGTGCCAGCAGCGAAGTACTAGCGGGAGTGGATACGCAGTATTTT
CDR3aa: CASSEVLAGVDTQYF
v_gene: TRBV3-1
j_gene: TRBJ2-3
abundance: NA
d_gene: TRBD2

CDR3nt: TGTGCCAGCAGTGAAGGTACTAGGGACACCGGGGAGCTGTTTTTT
CDR3aa: CASSEGTRDTGELFF
v_gene: TRBV6-1
j_gene: TRBJ2-2
abundance: NA
d_gene: NA

CDR3nt: TGTGCCAGCAGTGGGGATAGATACGAGCAGTACTTC
CDR3aa: CASSGDRYEQYF
v_gene: TRBV2
j_gene: TRBJ2-7
abundance: few
d_gene: NA

CDR3nt: TGTGCCAGCAGTCGGACTAGCCGCACAGATACGCAGTATTTT
CDR3aa: CASSRTSRTDTQYF
v_gene: TRBV12-3/TRBV12-4
j_gene: TRBJ2-3
abundance: many
d_gene: TRBD2

CDR3nt: TGTGCCAGCAGCCCAGGACTAGCGGTGACCTACGAGCAGTACTTC
CDR3aa: CASSPGLAVTYEQYF
v_gene: TRBV6-2/TRBV6-3
j_gene: TRBJ2-7
abundance: few
d_gene: TRBD2

CDR3nt: TGTGCCAGCAGCTTATCTAGGGGTCCCTATGGCTACACCTTC
CDR3aa: CASSLSRGPYGYTF
v_gene: TRBV7-9
j_gene: TRBJ1-2
abundance: NA
d_gene: NA

CDR3nt: TGCAGTGCTAGAGATTTCAAGGGGATCATAGATGAGCAGTTCTTC
CDR3aa: CSARDFKGIIDEQFF
v_gene: TRBV20-1
j_gene: TRBJ2-1
abundance: few
d_gene: NA

CDR3nt: TGTGCCAGCAGTGAACAGGGGAGAAGTGGCTACACCTTC
CDR3aa: CASSEQGRSGYTF
v_gene: TRBV2
j_gene: TRBJ1-2
abundance: few
d_gene: NA

CDR3nt: TGTGCCAGCAGCTCGACTAGCGGGGGGGCCAAAAGGTACAATGAGCAGTTCTTC
CDR3aa: CASSSTSGGAKRYNEQFF
v_gene: TRBV7-9
j_gene: TRBJ2-1
abundance: NA
d_gene: TRBD2

CDR3nt: TGTGCCAGCAGTCCAGGACCAACAGGGAGAAATGAGCAGTTCTTC
CDR3aa: CASSPGPTGRNEQFF
v_gene: TRBV27
j_gene: TRBJ2-1
abundance: few
d_gene: NA

CDR3nt: TGTGCCAGCAGCTTGGGTCGAACAGGGGGCTACAGTGAGCAGTTCTTC
CDR3aa: CASSLGRTGGYSEQFF
v_gene: TRBV5-6
j_gene: TRBJ2-1
abundance: NA
d_gene: TRBD1

CDR3nt: TGTGCCAGCAGTGTGGCTAGCGATTGGTACGAGCAGTACTTC
CDR3aa: CASSVASDWYEQYF
v_gene: TRBV6-1
j_gene: TRBJ2-7
abundance: NA
d_gene: NA

CDR3nt: TGTGCCATCAAAGGACAGACGACGAACTATGGCTACACCTTC
CDR3aa: CAIKGQTTNYGYTF
v_gene: TRBV6-9
j_gene: TRBJ1-2
abundance: NA
d_gene: NA

CDR3nt: TGTGCCAGCAGTAAGCGGGAGGTCCACAATGAGCAGTTCTTC
CDR3aa: CASSKREVHNEQFF
v_gene: TRBV27
j_gene: TRBJ2-1
abundance: NA
d_gene: TRBD2

CDR3nt: TGTGCCAGCAGGCAGACAGTGAACACTGAAGCTTTCTTT
CDR3aa: CASRQTVNTEAFF
v_gene: TRBV7-9
j_gene: TRBJ1-1
abundance: few
d_gene: NA

CDR3nt: TGTGCCAGCACTCTTAGTAGGGCAGATACGCAGTATTTT
CDR3aa: CASTLSRADTQYF
v_gene: TRBV3-1
j_gene: TRBJ2-3
abundance: NA
d_gene: NA

CDR3nt: TGTGCCAGCAGCTTGACTAGCGGTCAAGAGACCCAGTACTTC
CDR3aa: CASSLTSGQETQYF
v_gene: TRBV5-1
j_gene: TRBJ2-5
abundance: many
d_gene: TRBD2

CDR3nt: TGTGCCAGCAGTTTGGGCAGGGTAGCCGAGCAGTACTTC
CDR3aa: CASSLGRVAEQYF
v_gene: TRBV27
j_gene: TRBJ2-7
abundance: few
d_gene: NA

CDR3nt: TGTGCCAGCAGTGAAACAGGACACTACTACGAGCAGTACTTC
CDR3aa: CASSETGHYYEQYF
v_gene: TRBV6-1
j_gene: TRBJ2-7
abundance: NA
d_gene: NA

CDR3nt: TGTGCCTGGCGGCAGGGGGGCACTGAAGCTTTCTTT
CDR3aa: CAWRQGGTEAFF
v_gene: TRBV30
j_gene: TRBJ1-1
abundance: few
d_gene: TRBD1

CDR3nt: TGTGCCAGCAGAAGGGGACGACCCAGCTCCTACGAGCAGTACTTC
CDR3aa: CASRRGRPSSYEQYF
v_gene: TRBV27
j_gene: TRBJ2-7
abundance: few
d_gene: NA

CDR3nt: TGCGCCAGCAGCTTGGCCGTAGCGGGAGGAAAAGAGACCCAGTACTTC
CDR3aa: CASSLAVAGGKETQYF
v_gene: TRBV5-1
j_gene: TRBJ2-5
abundance: few
d_gene: TRBD2

CDR3nt: TGTGCCAGCAAAGGTTTCTTGTCAGATACGCAGTATTTT
CDR3aa: CASKGFLSDTQYF
v_gene: TRBV6-2/TRBV6-3
j_gene: TRBJ2-3
abundance: many
d_gene: NA

CDR3nt: TGTGCCAGCAGGTATCCTGGGACAGGTCATAACTATGGCTACACCTTC
CDR3aa: CASRYPGTGHNYGYTF
v_gene: TRBV28
j_gene: TRBJ1-2
abundance: NA
d_gene: TRBD1

CDR3nt: TGTGCCAGCACGCCGACAGGGGGTACAGATACGCAGTATTTT
CDR3aa: CASTPTGGTDTQYF
v_gene: TRBV5-5
j_gene: TRBJ2-3
abundance: NA
d_gene: TRBD1

CDR3nt: TGTGCCAGCAGCTTAACTAGCGGGGACTACGAGCAGTACTTC
CDR3aa: CASSLTSGDYEQYF
v_gene: TRBV7-2
j_gene: TRBJ2-7
abundance: NA
d_gene: TRBD2

CDR3nt: TGTGCCAGCAGCCAAGATAGCTACCAAGCGGATACGCAGTATTTT
CDR3aa: CASSQDSYQADTQYF
v_gene: TRBV3-1
j_gene: TRBJ2-3
abundance: NA
d_gene: NA

CDR3nt: TGTGCCAGCAGCCTAGGACAGGGCCTGAGGCCCCAGCATTTT
CDR3aa: CASSLGQGLRPQHF
v_gene: TRBV28
j_gene: TRBJ1-5
abundance: once
d_gene: TRBD1

CDR3nt: TGCGCCAGCAGCCAAGATCCCCTGGAGTTGGGGCCGCATCAGCCCCAGCATTTT
CDR3aa: CASSQDPLELGPHQPQHF
v_gene: TRBV4-1
j_gene: TRBJ1-5
abundance: NA
d_gene: NA

CDR3nt: TGTGCCAGCAGGATGACAGGGGGTTTCGTTGGCTACACCTTC
CDR3aa: CASRMTGGFVGYTF
v_gene: TRBV6-1
j_gene: TRBJ1-2
abundance: NA
d_gene: TRBD1

CDR3nt: TGCGCCAGCAGCTTGGAGCAGGGCTTGGACTACGAGCAGTACTTC
CDR3aa: CASSLEQGLDYEQYF
v_gene: TRBV5-1
j_gene: TRBJ2-7
abundance: few
d_gene: NA

CDR3nt: TGTGCCAGCACCAACCGGGACAGGGGACACGAGCAGTACTTC
CDR3aa: CASTNRDRGHEQYF
v_gene: TRBV6-6
j_gene: TRBJ2-7
abundance: NA
d_gene: TRBD1